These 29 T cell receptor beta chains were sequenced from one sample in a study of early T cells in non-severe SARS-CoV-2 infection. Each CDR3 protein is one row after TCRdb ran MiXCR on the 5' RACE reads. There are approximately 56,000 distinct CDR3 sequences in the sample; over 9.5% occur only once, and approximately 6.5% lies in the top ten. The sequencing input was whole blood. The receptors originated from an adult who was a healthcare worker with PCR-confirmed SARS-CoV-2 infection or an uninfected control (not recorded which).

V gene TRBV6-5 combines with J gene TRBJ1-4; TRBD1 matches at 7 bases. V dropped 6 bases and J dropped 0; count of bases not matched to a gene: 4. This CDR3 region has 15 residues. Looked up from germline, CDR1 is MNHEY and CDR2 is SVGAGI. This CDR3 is CASRSGTATNEKLFF. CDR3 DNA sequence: TGTGCCAGCAGATCCGGGACAGCAACTAATGAAAAACTGTTTTTT.

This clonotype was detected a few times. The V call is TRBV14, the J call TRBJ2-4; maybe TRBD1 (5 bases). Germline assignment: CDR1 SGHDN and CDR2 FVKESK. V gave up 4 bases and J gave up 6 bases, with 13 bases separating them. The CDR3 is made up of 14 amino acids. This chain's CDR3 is CASSRTGSLNIQYF. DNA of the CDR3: TGTGCCAGCAGCCGCACAGGAAGTTTAAACATTCAGTACTTC.

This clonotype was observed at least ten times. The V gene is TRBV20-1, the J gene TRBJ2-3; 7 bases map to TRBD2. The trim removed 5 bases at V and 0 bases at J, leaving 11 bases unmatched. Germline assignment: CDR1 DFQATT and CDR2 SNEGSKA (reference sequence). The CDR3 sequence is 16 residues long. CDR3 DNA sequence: TGCAGTGCTGGCAAACTTCGGGACTACAGCACAGATACGCAGTATTTT. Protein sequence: CSAGKLRDYSTDTQYF.

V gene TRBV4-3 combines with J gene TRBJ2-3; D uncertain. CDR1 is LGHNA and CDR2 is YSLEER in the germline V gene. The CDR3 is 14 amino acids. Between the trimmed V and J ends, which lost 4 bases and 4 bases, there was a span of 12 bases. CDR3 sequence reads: CASSPRTRADTQYF. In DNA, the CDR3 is TGCGCCAGCAGCCCCCGAACACGGGCAGATACGCAGTATTTT.

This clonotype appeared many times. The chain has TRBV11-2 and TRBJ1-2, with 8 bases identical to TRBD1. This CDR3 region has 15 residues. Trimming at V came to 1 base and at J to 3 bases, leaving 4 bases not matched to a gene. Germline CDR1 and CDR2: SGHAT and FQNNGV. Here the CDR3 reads CASSLGRGPHYGYTF. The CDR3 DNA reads TGTGCCAGCAGCTTAGGCAGGGGGCCGCACTATGGCTACACCTTC.

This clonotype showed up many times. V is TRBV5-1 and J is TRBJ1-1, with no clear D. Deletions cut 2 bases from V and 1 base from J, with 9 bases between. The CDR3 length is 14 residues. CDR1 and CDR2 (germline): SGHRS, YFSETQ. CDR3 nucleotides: TGCGCCAGCAGCTTAGGACCGGAGAACACTGAAGCTTTCTTT. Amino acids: CASSLGPENTEAFF. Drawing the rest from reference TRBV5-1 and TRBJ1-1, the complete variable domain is KAGVTQTPRYLIKTRGQQVTLSCSPISGHRSVSWYQQTPGQGLQFLFEYFSETQRNKGNFPGRFSGRQFSNSRSEMNVSTLELGDSALYLCASSLGPENTEAFFGQGTRLTVV.

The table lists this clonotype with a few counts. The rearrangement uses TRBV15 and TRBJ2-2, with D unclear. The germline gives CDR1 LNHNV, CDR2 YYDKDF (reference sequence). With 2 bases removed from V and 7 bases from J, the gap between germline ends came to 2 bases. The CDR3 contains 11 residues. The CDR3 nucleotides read TGTGCCACCAGCAGACACGGGGAGCTGTTTTTT. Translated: CATSRHGELFF. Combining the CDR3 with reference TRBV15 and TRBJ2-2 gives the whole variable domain DAMVIQNPRYQVTQFGKPVTLSCSQTLNHNVMYWYQQKSSQAPKLLFHYYDKDFNNEADTPDNFQSRRPNTSFCFLDIRSPGLGDTAMYLCATSRHGELFFGEGSRLTVL.

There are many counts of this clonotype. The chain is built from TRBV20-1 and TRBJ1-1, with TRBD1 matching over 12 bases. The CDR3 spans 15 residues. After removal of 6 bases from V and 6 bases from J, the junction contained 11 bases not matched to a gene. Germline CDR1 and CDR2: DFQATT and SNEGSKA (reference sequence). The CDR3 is CSARRRDRGLAEAFF. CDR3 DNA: TGCAGTGCCCGGCGCCGGGACAGGGGGCTGGCTGAAGCTTTCTTT.

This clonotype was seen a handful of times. CDR3 in amino acids: CASSVENRQAFF. CDR3 bases: TGTGCCAGCAGCGTAGAGAACCGACAAGCTTTCTTT. This sequence joins TRBV9 and TRBJ1-1; D remains ambiguous. With 0 bases removed from V and 9 bases from J, the gap between germline ends came to 9 bases. Germline V CDR1 and CDR2: SGDLS, YYNGEE. The CDR3 extends over 12 amino acids.

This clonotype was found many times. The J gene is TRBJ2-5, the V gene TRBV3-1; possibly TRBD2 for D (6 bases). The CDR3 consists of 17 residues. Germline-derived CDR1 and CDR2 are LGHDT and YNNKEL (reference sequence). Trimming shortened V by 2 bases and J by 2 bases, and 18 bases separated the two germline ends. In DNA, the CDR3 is TGTGCCAGCAGCCAAACGTTCGGAGGGAAGAGACAAGAGACCCAGTACTTC. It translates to CASSQTFGGKRQETQYF.

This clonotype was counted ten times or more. CDR3 sequence: CSSFTDTQYF. The CDR3 nucleotides read TGCAGCTCTTTCACAGATACGCAGTATTTT. This rearrangement joins TRBV29-1 to TRBJ2-3; no firm D call. V was clipped by 8 bases and J by 2 bases, with 5 bases between them. This CDR3 has 10 amino acids. The germline CDR1 and CDR2 sequences are SQVTM and ANQGSEA.

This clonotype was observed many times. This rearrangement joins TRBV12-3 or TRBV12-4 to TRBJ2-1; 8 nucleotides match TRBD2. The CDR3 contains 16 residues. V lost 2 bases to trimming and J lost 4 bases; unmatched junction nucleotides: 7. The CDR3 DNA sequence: TGTGCCAGCAGTTTAACGGGAGGGCCGGGATACAATGAGCAGTTCTTC. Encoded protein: CASSLTGGPGYNEQFF.

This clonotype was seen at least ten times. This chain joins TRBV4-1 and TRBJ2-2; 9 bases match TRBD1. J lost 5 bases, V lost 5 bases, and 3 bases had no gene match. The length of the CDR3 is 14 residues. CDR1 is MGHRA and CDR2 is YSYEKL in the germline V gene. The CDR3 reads CASSRTGETGELFF. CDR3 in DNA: TGCGCCAGCAGCAGGACAGGGGAAACCGGGGAGCTGTTTTTT.

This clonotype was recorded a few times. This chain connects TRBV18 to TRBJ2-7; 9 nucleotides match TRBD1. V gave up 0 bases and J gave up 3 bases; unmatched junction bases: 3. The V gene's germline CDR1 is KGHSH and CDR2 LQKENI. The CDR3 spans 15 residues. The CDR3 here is CASSPPGQGLYEQYF. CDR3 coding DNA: TGTGCCAGCTCACCACCGGGACAGGGTCTCTACGAGCAGTACTTC. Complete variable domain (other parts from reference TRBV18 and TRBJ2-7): NAGVMQNPRHLVRRRGQEARLRCSPMKGHSHVYWYRQLPEEGLKFMVYLQKENIIDESGMPKERFSAEFPKEGPSILRIQQVVRGDSAAYFCASSPPGQGLYEQYFGPGTRLTVT.

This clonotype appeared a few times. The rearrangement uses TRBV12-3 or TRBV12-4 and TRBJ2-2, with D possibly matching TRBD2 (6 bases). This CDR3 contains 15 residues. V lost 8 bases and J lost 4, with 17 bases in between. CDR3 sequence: CASLQELARTGELFF. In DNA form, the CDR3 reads TGTGCCAGCCTTCAGGAACTAGCCCGCACCGGGGAGCTGTTTTTT.

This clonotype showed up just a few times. CDR3 in DNA: TGTGCCAGCAGCTTGAGCCGGATAAATGAGCAGTTCTTC. As protein: CASSLSRINEQFF. The J gene is TRBJ2-1, the V gene TRBV3-1; D unclear. Trimming shortened V by 5 bases and J by 7 bases, and 12 bases separated the two germline ends. The CDR3 contains 13 residues. Per germline, CDR1 LGHDT and CDR2 YNNKEL (reference sequence).

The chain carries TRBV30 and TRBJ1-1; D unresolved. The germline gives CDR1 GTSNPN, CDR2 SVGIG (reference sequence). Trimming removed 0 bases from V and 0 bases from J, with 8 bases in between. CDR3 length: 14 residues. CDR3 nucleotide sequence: TGTGCCTGGAGTGTGAGCAGCCTGAACACTGAAGCTTTCTTT. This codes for CAWSVSSLNTEAFF. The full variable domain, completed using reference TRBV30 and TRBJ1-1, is SQTIHQWPATLVQPVGSPLSLECTVEGTSNPNLYWYRQAAGRGLQLLFYSVGIGQISSEVPQNLSASRPQDRQFILSSKKLLLSDSGFYLCAWSVSSLNTEAFFGQGTRLTVV.

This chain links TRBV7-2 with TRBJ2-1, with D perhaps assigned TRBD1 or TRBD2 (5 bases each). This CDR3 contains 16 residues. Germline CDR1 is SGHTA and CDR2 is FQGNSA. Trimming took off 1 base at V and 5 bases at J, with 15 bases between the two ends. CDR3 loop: CASSLGGGRRNNEQFF. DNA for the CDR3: TGTGCCAGCAGCTTAGGTGGGGGACGCAGGAACAATGAGCAGTTCTTC.

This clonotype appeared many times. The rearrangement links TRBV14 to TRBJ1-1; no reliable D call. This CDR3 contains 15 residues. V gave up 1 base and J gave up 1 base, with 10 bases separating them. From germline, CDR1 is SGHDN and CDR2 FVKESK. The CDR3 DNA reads TGTGCCAGCAGCCAAGGACCCCGAAGGAACACTGAAGCTTTCTTT. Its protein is CASSQGPRRNTEAFF.

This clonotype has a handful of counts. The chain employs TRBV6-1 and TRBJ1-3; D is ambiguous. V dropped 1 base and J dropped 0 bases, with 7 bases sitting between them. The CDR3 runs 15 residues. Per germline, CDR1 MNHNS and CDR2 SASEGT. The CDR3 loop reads CASSEEIYSGNTIYF. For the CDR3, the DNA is TGTGCCAGCAGTGAAGAGATCTACTCTGGAAACACCATATATTTT.

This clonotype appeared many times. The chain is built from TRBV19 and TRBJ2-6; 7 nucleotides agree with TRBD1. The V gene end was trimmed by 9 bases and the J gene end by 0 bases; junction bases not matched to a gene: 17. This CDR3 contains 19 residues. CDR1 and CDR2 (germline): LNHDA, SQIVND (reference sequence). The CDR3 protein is CASRDLVPGQFSGANVLTF. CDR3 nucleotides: TGTGCCAGCCGCGACCTCGTTCCGGGACAGTTCTCTGGGGCCAACGTCCTGACTTTC.

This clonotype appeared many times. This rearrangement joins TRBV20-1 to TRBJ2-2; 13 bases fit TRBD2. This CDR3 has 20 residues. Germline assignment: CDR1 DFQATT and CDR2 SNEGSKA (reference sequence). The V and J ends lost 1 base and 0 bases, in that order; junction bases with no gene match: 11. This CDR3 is CSARVRLAGGLRANTGELFF. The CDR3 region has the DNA TGCAGTGCTAGAGTTCGACTAGCGGGAGGACTCCGCGCGAACACCGGGGAGCTGTTTTTT.

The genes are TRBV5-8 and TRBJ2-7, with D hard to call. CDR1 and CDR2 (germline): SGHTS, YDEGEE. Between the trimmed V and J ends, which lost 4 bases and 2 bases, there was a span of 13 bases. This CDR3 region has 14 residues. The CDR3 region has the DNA TGTGCCAGCAGCCCCCGGACCGGAACCTACGAGCAGTACTTC. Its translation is CASSPRTGTYEQYF.

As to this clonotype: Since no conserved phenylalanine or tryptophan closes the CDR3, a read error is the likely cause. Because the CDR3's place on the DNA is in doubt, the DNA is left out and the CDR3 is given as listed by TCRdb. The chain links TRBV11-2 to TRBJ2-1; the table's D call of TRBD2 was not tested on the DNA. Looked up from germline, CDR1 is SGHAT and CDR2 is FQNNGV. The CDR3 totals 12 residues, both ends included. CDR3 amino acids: CASSLYGSERCV.

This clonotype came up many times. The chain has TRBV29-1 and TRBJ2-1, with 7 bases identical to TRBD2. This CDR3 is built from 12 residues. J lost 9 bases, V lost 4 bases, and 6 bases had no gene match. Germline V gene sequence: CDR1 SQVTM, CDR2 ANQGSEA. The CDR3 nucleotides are TGCAGCGTTGCGGGACTACGGGGTGAGCAGTTCTTC. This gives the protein CSVAGLRGEQFF.

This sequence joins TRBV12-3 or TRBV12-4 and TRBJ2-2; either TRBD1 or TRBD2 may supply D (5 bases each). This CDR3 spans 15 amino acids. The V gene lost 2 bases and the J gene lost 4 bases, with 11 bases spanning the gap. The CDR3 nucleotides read TGTGCCAGCAGTTTATGGGGGTCGTCCACCGGGGAGCTGTTTTTT. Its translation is CASSLWGSSTGELFF.

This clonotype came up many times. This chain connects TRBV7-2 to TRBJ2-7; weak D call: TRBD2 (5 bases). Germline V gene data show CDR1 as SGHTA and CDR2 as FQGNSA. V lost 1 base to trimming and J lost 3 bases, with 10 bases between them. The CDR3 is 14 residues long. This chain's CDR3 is CASSLGGSIYEQYF. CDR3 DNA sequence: TGTGCCAGCAGCTTAGGAGGGTCCATCTACGAGCAGTACTTC.

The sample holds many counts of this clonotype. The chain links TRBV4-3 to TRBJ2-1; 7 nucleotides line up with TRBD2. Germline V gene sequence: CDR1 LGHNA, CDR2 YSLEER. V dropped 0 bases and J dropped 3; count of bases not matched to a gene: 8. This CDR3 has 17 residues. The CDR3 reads CASSQEGGLAVYNEQFF. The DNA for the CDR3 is TGCGCCAGCAGCCAAGAAGGAGGTCTAGCGGTCTACAATGAGCAGTTCTTC.

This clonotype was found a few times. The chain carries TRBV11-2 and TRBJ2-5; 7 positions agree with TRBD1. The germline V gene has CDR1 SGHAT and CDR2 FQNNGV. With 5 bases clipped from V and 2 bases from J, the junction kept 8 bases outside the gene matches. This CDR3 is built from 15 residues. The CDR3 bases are TGTGCCAGCAGCGTAACAGGGGTCGGGCAAGAGACCCAGTACTTC. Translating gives CASSVTGVGQETQYF. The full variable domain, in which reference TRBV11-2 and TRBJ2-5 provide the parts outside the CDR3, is EAGVAQSPRYKIIEKRQSVAFWCNPISGHATLYWYQQILGQGPKLLIQFQNNGVVDDSQLPKDRFSAERLKGVDSTLKIQPAKLEDSAVYLCASSVTGVGQETQYFGPGTRLLVL.